This passage covers 10 T cell receptor beta chains from one sample sequenced in a study of T cells in Graves' hyperthyroidism and ophthalmopathy. Researchers amplified the TCR beta CDR3 regions from RNA transcripts. Initially, a first-round RT-PCR of the TCR CDR3 employed the HTBI primer set. MiXCR, applied by TCRdb to the multiplex PCR reads, yields one record per CDR3 protein. The table records around 450,000 distinct CDR3 sequences, 15% to 18% of them present only once. The sample was blood. The receptors stem from a woman younger than 35 with Graves' hyperthyroidism.

This clonotype was seen at least ten times. The V call is TRBV2, the J call TRBJ2-4, with D tentatively TRBD1 or TRBD2 (5 bases each). The V and J ends lost 5 bases and 7 bases respectively, with 18 bases between them. The V gene's germline CDR1 is SNHLY and CDR2 FYNNEI. The CDR3 sequence is 15 residues long. For the CDR3, the DNA is TGTGCCAGCAGTCTTACCGGGACGGTGATGAACATTCAGTACTTC. The encoded protein is CASSLTGTVMNIQYF.

This clonotype has more than one count but fewer than ten. The chain is built from TRBV19 and TRBJ1-4; 12 bases agree with TRBD1. This CDR3 has 15 residues. In germline, CDR1 is LNHDA, CDR2 SQIVND (reference sequence). J lost 10 bases, V lost 9 bases, and 12 bases had no gene match. The CDR3 region is CASRSMGTGGVKLFF. CDR3 nucleotides: TGTGCCAGCAGATCCATGGGGACAGGGGGCGTAAAACTGTTTTTT. The whole variable domain, remainder taken from reference TRBV19 and TRBJ1-4, is DGGITQSPKYLFRKEGQNVTLSCEQNLNHDAMYWYRQDPGQGLRLIYYSQIVNDFQKGDIAEGYSVSREKKESFPLTVTSAQKNPTAFYLCASRSMGTGGVKLFFGSGTQLSVL.

This clonotype has just a few counts. Its ends do not fully match the called genes, so a read error is possible. The chain uses TRBV29-1 and TRBJ2-2, with TRBD2 matching over 10 bases. The germline gives CDR1 SQVTM, CDR2 ANQGSEA. The CDR3 length is 16 residues. CDR3 residues: CSVEARGLAPQGGLFF. The CDR3 nucleotides are TGCAGCGTTGAGGCCCGGGGACTAGCGCCGCAAGGGGGGCTGTTTTTT.

This chain links TRBV7-9 with TRBJ2-1, with TRBD2 matching 14 bases. Germline V gives CDR1 SEHNR, CDR2 FQNEAQ (reference sequence). Losses at the gene ends were 5 bases for V and 5 bases for J; bases not matched to a gene: 8. This CDR3 has 17 residues. CDR3 in amino acids: CASSPWTSGRYNNEQFF. The CDR3 DNA sequence: TGTGCCAGCAGCCCCTGGACTAGCGGGAGGTATAACAATGAGCAGTTCTTC.

This clonotype was observed a few times. J is TRBJ2-2 and V is TRBV6-5; 12 bases are shared with TRBD2. The V and J ends lost 2 bases and 7 bases, in that order; junction bases with no gene match: 5. Germline V gene lookup returns CDR1 MNHEY and CDR2 SVGAGI. The CDR3 loop spans 16 amino acids. The DNA of the CDR3 is TGTGCCAGCAGTTACCCTAGCGGGGGGGCTTTCGGGGAGCTGTTTTTT. Translation gives CASSYPSGGAFGELFF.

This clonotype was counted ten times or more. The CDR3 nucleotides read TGTGCCAGCACCTTCCAGGGATACACTGAAGCTTTCTTT. Its translation: CASTFQGYTEAFF. This chain uses TRBV12-3 or TRBV12-4 with TRBJ1-1; D possibly corresponds to TRBD1 (5 bases). The length of the CDR3 is 13 residues. V lost 7 bases, J lost 3 bases, and 12 bases lay in between.

This clonotype was seen many times. The chain recombines TRBV2 with TRBJ2-1; 12 positions agree with TRBD2. V gave up 7 bases and J gave up 4 bases; unmatched junction bases: 2. The CDR3 is 14 amino acids. The germline V gene has CDR1 SNHLY and CDR2 FYNNEI. The CDR3: CASKTSGGYNEQFF. The CDR3 DNA reads TGTGCCAGCAAAACTAGCGGGGGGTACAATGAGCAGTTCTTC.

This clonotype was found many times. The chain is built from TRBV12-3 or TRBV12-4 and TRBJ1-2; 7 positions match TRBD1. Trimming took 6 bases from V and 8 from J; bases not matched to a gene: 6. The CDR3 loop spans 12 amino acids. CDR3 bases: TGTGCCAGCAGACCGGGACAGATGGGCTACACCTTC. Protein sequence: CASRPGQMGYTF.

This clonotype showed up many times. This rearrangement joins TRBV27 to TRBJ2-3; TRBD2 is a possible D gene (6 bases). Per germline, CDR1 MNHEY and CDR2 SMNVEV (reference sequence). CDR3 length: 15 amino acids. V shed 6 bases and J shed 0 bases, with 13 bases lying between them. CDR3 in DNA: TGTGCCAGCAGAAAGCGGGCGTCTAGCACAGATACGCAGTATTTT. Encoded protein: CASRKRASSTDTQYF.

V and J are TRBV6-1 and TRBJ2-2; no clear D gene. Germline-derived CDR1 and CDR2 are MNHNS and SASEGT. V dropped 2 bases and J dropped 3 bases, with 7 bases sitting between them. CDR3 length: 14 amino acids. The CDR3 DNA sequence: TGTGCCAGCAGTGAATTCGATGACACCGGGGAGCTGTTTTTT. Its translation is CASSEFDDTGELFF.